This T cell receptor beta chain was profiled in a study of cytomegalovirus exposure and HLA in healthy donors (dated by TCRdb to the late 2010s). About the full investigation: An earlier analysis of several hundred of the donors reported approximately 270 Gb of sequence data and some 120 million unique TCR beta sequences from roughly 180 million T cells. To study patterns of TCR occurrence, a later analysis re-analyzed previously published TCR beta repertoires from 550 to 800 donors and added high-resolution HLA genotyping. An early release covering 550 to 700 HLA-typed donors comprised about 290 gigabases of sequencing data and 85 million or so unique TCR sequences. The study aimed to test whether signatures of past pathogen exposure could be identified by cataloging public T cell receptors. On average, roughly 240,000 unique TCR beta nucleotide sequences were sequenced per donor among fewer than 500 genotyped donors of the cohort, with around 19% of those sequences being non-productive. Both class I and class II loci were covered by HLA typing, at four-digit resolution. Five DR-DQ haplotypes were treated as single units for association and clustering because of strong linkage in the cohort. Rather than using new phenotypic data, the later analysis identified candidate immune exposures from TCR beta sequences and from how often those sequences occurred across donors. A separate validation cohort of approximately 130 different subjects was used in addition to the 666-subject first cohort. Of the roughly 430 genotyped donors, about 84% fell in the genetic ancestry cluster associated with self-reported Caucasian donors. To predict cytomegalovirus infection status, the study combined high-throughput TCR immunosequencing, statistical association of individual TCRs with disease status, and machine learning. The number of donors typed differed by locus, with roughly 620-640 for A, B, C, DRB1 and DQB1, about 500 for DQA1, 600 to 610 for DPA1, and 472 for DPB1. An earlier analysis of around 580 of the donors used high-throughput TCR beta sequencing to judge whether each TCR beta V gene segment behaved as functional or pseudogenic. The study used immunosequencing to profile the T cell repertoires of 666 subjects and linked those repertoires to cytomegalovirus serostatus. Genome-wide SNP genotypes for about 55% of the roughly 670 donors were used in a later genetic analysis, which treated that subset as a discovery cohort. Donor age, sex, ethnicity and CMV serostatus were compiled together with the repertoire data. Every repertoire in the discovery cohort had been generated on one and the same sequencing platform. General findings and caveats noted by the study authors: In a later analysis, 16,951 TCR beta sequences were associated with specific HLA alleles at a false discovery rate of 0.05. The cohort was sequenced for TCR beta chains only, and without alpha or paired-chain data the features that could be detected were limited. Compared with equally common non-associated chains, HLA-associated TCR beta chains in a later analysis were more clonally expanded and had lower generation probabilities. An earlier analysis of some 590 of the donors showed that most TCR beta V segments appeared in productive rearrangements either about 87% or about 30% of the time, which broadly matched IMGT annotations. When HLA alleles, especially DR and DQ, strongly co-occurred, attributing TCR associations to individual alleles was difficult. The only immune exposure information available for the cohort was CMV serostatus. The authors suggested that the approach could potentially be extended to other disease states and immunological phenotypes. Because the 87-base-pair reads could not distinguish some IMGT-functional V segments, including TRBV6-2 and TRBV6-3, those segments were excluded. In vitro tests confirmed that a few of the cytomegalovirus-associated TCR beta chains recognize cytomegalovirus antigens. The earlier analysis of 587 of the donors excluded 15 to 20 rarely observed V segments, including chromosome 9 orphons, because counts were too low. In a later analysis, TCR association rates were found to vary across HLA loci, with the most associated TCRs seen for DRB1 alleles and the fewest for HLA-C alleles. Compared with the roughly 700-donor mean, donors in an Asian-associated ancestry cluster had fewer N-insertions in productive TCRs, according to a later genetic analysis. In a later genetic analysis, a missense DCLRE1C variant was associated with V-gene and J-gene trimming of TCR beta chains, and the association was replicated in an independent cohort. A cluster of highly shared sequence variants was judged likely to represent a technical artifact of the sequencing pipeline. In a later analysis, several top co-occurrence clusters were reported to appear linked to parvovirus B19, influenza, CMV and Epstein-Barr virus. Presence/absence analyses assumed roughly uniform sequencing depth across donors, an assumption that may not hold. Correlated functional status among segregating V segments might reflect linkage disequilibrium, but an unknown experimental factor could not be ruled out. A later analysis found that most CMV-associated TCR beta chains appeared HLA-restricted, with HLA associations seemingly driven largely by CMV exposure. The study listed 164 TCR beta chains as associated with cytomegalovirus. Because some donors lacked HLA typing at each locus, the association tests relied only on the typed subset. Across donors, most TCR sequences were observed very rarely, whereas some public TCRs were present in many individuals. A further reported finding was that TCR beta sequences accurately predicted the HLA-A and HLA-B alleles for most subjects in the first cohort. The classifier was reported to diagnose cytomegalovirus status with high specificity and sensitivity in both the original cohort and the validation cohort.

The cohort was made up of under 800 healthy bone marrow donors. Cohort members were all nominally healthy when sampled, although unrecorded immune exposures were likely present. The donor was CMV seronegative and was included in the group of approximately 350 seronegative cohort members. A peripheral blood sample was collected from each donor, and TCR beta sequencing was performed on peripheral blood mononuclear cells. Genomic DNA was extracted from the blood cell samples with the Qiagen DNeasy Blood Extraction Kit. V loses 6 bases, J loses 5 bases, and the germline ends lie 13 bases apart. From the germline V gene, CDR1 is MNHNS and CDR2 is SASEGT. The CDR3 contains 14 residues, cysteine and phenylalanine counted. The kept DNA is CDR3 alone, 42 bases in frame from the first base. The library was prepared using the immunoSEQ multiplex PCR assay. A mixture of 60 forward primers for TCR Vbeta segments and 13 reverse primers for TCR Jbeta segments was used in the multiplex PCR. A multiplex PCR assay on genomic DNA amplified the CDR3 region of rearranged TCR beta genes. On the Illumina HiSeq System, the amplified TCR beta libraries were sequenced as 87-base-pair reads. Processing in the source paper ran as follows. Across the 670 or so repertoires, a later analysis counted around 80 million unique TCR beta chains, 9.5 million to 13 million of which were shared by at least two donors. Raw reads were error-corrected and collapsed into unique sequences by a nearest-neighbor algorithm in which closely related sequences were merged to remove PCR and sequencing errors. Alignment of CDR3 sequences to IMGT reference sequences was used to assign V, D and J gene segments. For a sequence to be retained, a match of at least six nucleotides was required to both a V gene segment and a J gene segment. A rearrangement counted as productive if the CDR3 had no stop codons and remained in frame with V and J, and every other rearrangement counted as non-productive. Following IMGT convention, CDR3 was defined as the stretch from the second conserved V-encoded cysteine up to the conserved J-encoded phenylalanine. In an earlier analysis of more than 550 of the donors, sequences lacking an unambiguous match to a single V gene segment were excluded. An earlier analysis of 587 of the donors classified V segments as functional when productive rearrangements were above 56.7% and as segregating when the standard deviation between donors was above 5%. To diagnose cytomegalovirus status from the catalog of TCR beta chain sequences, a statistical classification framework was built. In a later analysis, V and J genes were assigned by comparing TCR nucleotide sequences against IMGT/GENE-DB human TR gene sequences. A later analysis assigned CDR3 sequences and most-parsimonious VDJ recombination scenarios with the TCRdist pipeline. In a later analysis, each TCR beta chain was defined by its CDR3 amino acid sequence together with its V-gene family, and reads without a unique V-gene family were excluded. In a later analysis, 500 to 700 highly shared, low-generation-probability nucleotide sequences were removed to address suspected cross-contamination and a sequencing artifact. For each public chain, a later analysis derived a clonal expansion index from normalized ranks of inferred template counts within each repertoire. In a later analysis, generation probabilities were computed with a VDJ recombination model fitted to out-of-frame rearrangements, and the resulting probabilities were checked against IGoR. In a later analysis, TCR-TCR, TCR-HLA and TCR-CMV co-occurrence was scored with hypergeometric tests, and a repertoire-size bias correction was applied to TCR pairs. To estimate false discovery rates, a later analysis permuted the HLA or CMV assignments 20 times. A later analysis grouped co-occurring TCRs with DBSCAN, adding TCRdist sequence similarity when clustering within HLA-allele-positive subsets. Co-occurrence clustering excluded repertoires with fewer than 30,000 or more than 120,000 public chains, plus five with anomalous nucleotide sharing. This is the immuneACCESS table as TCRdb keeps it, with only in-frame sequences that have V and J called. A part of the clones is gone; compared with another copy, unresolved V genes explain less than half, and the rest is unexplained. V and J calls and clone size are given by that table; D and trimming were obtained from the DNA. This sample comprises 100,000 to 150,000 clones, 80% of them detected only once. Jointly, the top ten make up roughly 1.2% of the sample.

This clone was detected only a few times. No antigen is known for it. No clone much larger than this one lies a single base away; base qualities are absent. The specimen was PBMCs. The receptor was derived from a female donor in good health and CMV-seronegative. The chain is assembled from TRBV6-1 and TRBJ1-4; a tentative D match to TRBD1 spans 5 bases. CDR3 loop: CASSPVTANEKLFF. The bases read TGTGCCAGCAGCCCCGTGACAGCAAATGAAAAACTGTTTTTT.